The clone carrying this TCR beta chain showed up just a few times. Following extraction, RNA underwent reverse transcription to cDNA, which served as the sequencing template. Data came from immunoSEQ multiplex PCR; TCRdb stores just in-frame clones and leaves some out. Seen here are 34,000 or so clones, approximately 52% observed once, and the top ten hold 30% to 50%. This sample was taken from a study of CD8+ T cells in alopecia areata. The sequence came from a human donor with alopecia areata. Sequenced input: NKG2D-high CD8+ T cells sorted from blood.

The chain's CDR3 is CASSQAGGINTGELFF. As DNA, the CDR3 is TGCGCCAGCAGCCAAGCGGGAGGGATAAACACCGGGGAGCTGTTTTTT. The chain uses TRBV4-1 and TRBJ2-2; 8 bases agree with TRBD2. Germline CDR1 reads MGHRA; CDR2 reads YSYEKL. The CDR3 is 16 amino acids. V shed 1 base, J shed 2 bases, and the junction held 3 bases outside the gene matches.